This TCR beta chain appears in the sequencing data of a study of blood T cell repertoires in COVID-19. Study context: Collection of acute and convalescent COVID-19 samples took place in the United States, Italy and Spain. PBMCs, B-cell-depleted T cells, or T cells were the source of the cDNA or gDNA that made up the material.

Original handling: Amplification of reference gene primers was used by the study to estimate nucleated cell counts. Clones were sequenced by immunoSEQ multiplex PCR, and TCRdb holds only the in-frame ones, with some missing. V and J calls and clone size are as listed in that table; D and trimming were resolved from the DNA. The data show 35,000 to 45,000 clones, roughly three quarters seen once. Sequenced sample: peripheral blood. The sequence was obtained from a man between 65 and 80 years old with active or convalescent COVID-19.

The CDR3 here is CAWRSGGVEQYF. In nucleotides, the CDR3 is TGTGCCTGGAGAAGCGGGGGGGTTGAGCAGTACTTC. V gene TRBV30 combines with J gene TRBJ2-7; 10 positions agree with TRBD2. The CDR3 length is 12 residues. Losses at the gene ends were 3 bases for V and 7 bases for J; bases not matched to a gene: 3. In germline, CDR1 is GTSNPN, CDR2 SVGIG (reference sequence). Filled out from reference TRBV30 and TRBJ2-7, the complete variable domain reads SQTIHQWPATLVQPVGSPLSLECTVEGTSNPNLYWYRQAAGRGLQLLFYSVGIGQISSEVPQNLSASRPQDRQFILSSKKLLLSDSGFYLCAWRSGGVEQYFGPGTRLTVT.